Listed below are T cell receptor beta chains from one sample, sequenced in a study of human T cells and chemical hapten exposure. Via MiXCR, TCRdb re-called the RACE reads, giving one row per CDR3 protein. The sample holds roughly 30,000 distinct CDR3 sequences, nearly 7.5% seen once. Sequenced: whole blood. These receptors were taken from a human donor in good health. Some clones in this sample may be carry-over from other donors' samples. Both conserved end residues are part of each CDR3. D genes are given only for firm matches. Clone size appears in some rows only: once, few, many, or a class for an expanded clone.

v_gene	d_gene	j_gene	abundance	CDR3aa	CDR3nt
TRBV6-1	-	TRBJ1-1	many	CASTMDGLSGTEAFF	TGTGCCAGCACTATGGACGGACTGTCGGGGACTGAAGCTTTCTTT
TRBV6-2/TRBV6-3	-	TRBJ2-7	few	CASSYSGTPLYF	TGTGCCAGCAGTTACTCGGGGACCCCTCTTTACTTC
TRBV28	-	TRBJ2-7	few	CASDSYRISSYEQYF	TGTGCCAGCGACAGCTACCGAATAAGCTCCTACGAGCAGTACTTC
TRBV29-1	-	TRBJ1-5	-	CSVDGGCNQPQHF	TGCAGCGTTGACGGAGGATGTAATCAGCCCCAGCATTTT
TRBV20-1	TRBD2	TRBJ2-3	few	CSARVSTPFELAGGPTDTQYF	TGCAGTGCTAGAGTCTCAACCCCCTTCGAACTAGCGGGAGGCCCCACAGATACGCAGTATTTT
TRBV20-1	TRBD2	TRBJ2-3	many	CSASLTSGSTDTQYF	TGCAGTGCTAGTCTGACTAGCGGGAGCACAGATACGCAGTATTTT
TRBV20-1	TRBD2	TRBJ2-3	many	CSARDPLAGEIDTQYF	TGCAGTGCTAGAGATCCACTAGCGGGAGAAATAGATACGCAGTATTTT
TRBV3-1	-	TRBJ1-1	few	CASSQRGWNTEAFF	TGTGCCAGCAGCCAACGCGGGTGGAACACTGAAGCTTTCTTT
TRBV6-6	TRBD1	TRBJ1-1	few	CASSYGLQGARETEAFF	TGTGCCAGCAGTTACGGGCTGCAGGGGGCGCGGGAAACTGAAGCTTTCTTT
TRBV2	TRBD2	TRBJ2-1	many	CASRRLAGVRNNEQFF	TGTGCCAGCAGACGACTAGCGGGAGTGAGAAACAATGAGCAGTTCTTC
TRBV28	TRBD2	TRBJ2-1	-	CASRSLAGGPGFEQFF	TGTGCCAGCCGCTCCTTAGCGGGAGGGCCGGGTTTTGAGCAGTTCTTC
TRBV7-2	-	TRBJ2-7	few	CASSPPSVYEQYF	TGTGCCAGCAGCCCACCTAGCGTGTACGAGCAGTACTTC
TRBV5-6	TRBD1	TRBJ1-6	many	CASSPTGGRSPLHF	TGTGCCAGCAGCCCGACAGGGGGAAGGTCACCCCTCCACTTT
TRBV14	-	TRBJ1-6	-	CASSQAGWGSPLHF	TGTGCCAGCAGCCAAGCTGGGTGGGGTTCACCCCTCCACTTT
TRBV28	TRBD1	TRBJ1-4	few	CASSPPDRVKKLFF	TGTGCCAGCAGTCCCCCGGACAGGGTCAAAAAACTGTTTTTT
TRBV15	-	TRBJ1-5	-	CATSRVGQPDQPQHF	TGTGCCACCAGCAGAGTAGGACAGCCGGATCAGCCCCAGCATTTT
TRBV27	-	TRBJ2-7	many	CASMVGTTSYEQYF	TGTGCCAGCATGGTCGGGACGACCAGTTACGAGCAGTACTTC
TRBV20-1	-	TRBJ2-3	-	CSASSGDTQYF	TGCAGTGCTAGCTCAGGAGATACGCAGTATTTT
TRBV24-1	-	TRBJ2-1	-	CATSDPGQAKARNNEQFF	TGTGCCACCAGTGACCCAGGGCAGGCCAAAGCTAGAAACAATGAGCAGTTCTTC
TRBV28	-	TRBJ2-7	many	CASSSASQRYEQYF	TGTGCCAGCAGTAGTGCTAGCCAACGCTACGAGCAGTACTTC
TRBV30	TRBD1	TRBJ2-1	-	CAWRVKGAYVSEQFF	TGTGCCTGGAGAGTGAAGGGGGCCTACGTAAGTGAGCAGTTCTTC
TRBV19	-	TRBJ1-5	-	CASTALSRQGSQPQHF	TGTGCCAGTACTGCACTCTCCAGGCAGGGGTCTCAGCCCCAGCATTTT
TRBV2	TRBD1	TRBJ1-4	-	CASRLTGGKTNEKLFF	TGTGCCAGCAGGTTGACAGGGGGCAAGACTAATGAAAAACTGTTTTTT
TRBV6-5	-	TRBJ2-5	many	CASSYSRTYQETQYF	TGTGCCAGCAGTTACTCGAGAACGTACCAAGAGACCCAGTACTTC
TRBV12-3/TRBV12-4	-	TRBJ1-1	many	CASSFGAEAFF	TGTGCCAGCAGTTTCGGGGCTGAAGCTTTCTTT
TRBV19	-	TRBJ1-5	many	CASSFPGTTNQPQHF	TGTGCCAGTAGTTTCCCCGGGACTACCAATCAGCCCCAGCATTTT
TRBV5-1	TRBD2	TRBJ2-5	-	CASSSTGGATETQYF	TGCGCCAGCAGCTCAACCGGGGGGGCGACGGAGACCCAGTACTTC
TRBV10-3	TRBD1	TRBJ1-5	many	CAISDLPGQGHQPQHF	TGTGCCATCAGTGACCTGCCGGGACAGGGCCATCAGCCCCAGCATTTT
TRBV28	-	TRBJ2-5	many	CASSLGLQETQYF	TGTGCCAGCAGTTTGGGGCTACAAGAGACCCAGTACTTC
TRBV3-1	TRBD2	TRBJ2-1	few	CASSQMTSGEQFF	TGTGCCAGCAGCCAAATGACTAGCGGAGAGCAGTTCTTC
TRBV6-5	-	TRBJ2-1	many	CASSYRLRMIDYNEQFF	TGTGCCAGCAGTTACCGACTCCGTATGATCGATTACAATGAGCAGTTCTTC
TRBV7-2	-	TRBJ1-5	many	CASSYRGNQPQHF	TGTGCCAGCAGCTATAGAGGGAATCAGCCCCAGCATTTT
TRBV5-6	-	TRBJ2-1	many	CASSSLYSPEQFF	TGTGCCAGCAGCTCCTTATACTCGCCTGAGCAGTTCTTC
TRBV28	TRBD1	TRBJ2-2	many	CASRGRTGELFF	TGTGCCTCCAGGGGGCGGACCGGGGAGCTGTTTTTT
TRBV28	-	TRBJ2-2	few	CASSPASDNTGELFF	TGTGCCAGCAGTCCCGCCTCGGACAACACCGGGGAGCTGTTTTTT
TRBV7-2	-	TRBJ2-3	many	CASSVYGDTQYF	TGTGCCAGCAGCGTATATGGTGATACGCAGTATTTT
TRBV4-3	TRBD2	TRBJ2-5	many	CASSQERGGQETQYF	TGCGCCAGCAGCCAAGAGCGGGGGGGCCAAGAGACCCAGTACTTC
TRBV5-5	-	TRBJ1-2	few	CASSLGVAGYTF	TGTGCCAGCAGCTTGGGAGTAGCTGGCTACACCTTC
TRBV6-2/TRBV6-3	-	TRBJ1-5	many	CASSKQGLGNQPQHF	TGTGCCAGCAGTAAACAGGGCTTGGGCAATCAGCCCCAGCATTTT
TRBV6-6	TRBD2	TRBJ2-5	medium-sized	CASSGLLAGEGETQYF	TGTGCCAGCAGCGGGTTACTAGCGGGGGAGGGGGAGACCCAGTACTTC
TRBV9	-	TRBJ2-6	few	CASSVGAYSGANVLTF	TGTGCCAGCAGCGTAGGGGCGTACTCTGGGGCCAACGTCCTGACTTTC
TRBV7-2	TRBD1	TRBJ2-2	many	CASSVRDRATTGELFF	TGTGCCAGCAGCGTCCGGGACAGGGCCACCACCGGGGAGCTGTTTTTT
TRBV20-1	-	TRBJ2-1	many	CSARRGGRGGNEQFF	TGCAGTGCTAGACGCGGGGGCCGGGGAGGCAATGAGCAGTTCTTC
TRBV18	-	TRBJ2-3	-	CASSPKAPGLRTDTQYF	TGTGCCAGCTCACCAAAGGCCCCGGGACTCCGCACAGATACGCAGTATTTT
TRBV14	-	TRBJ1-1	-	CASSRGRIQAFF	TGTGCCAGCAGCCGAGGGAGAATACAGGCTTTTTTT
TRBV7-2	-	TRBJ1-5	few	CASSLGQGYQPQHF	TGTGCCAGCAGCTTAGGCCAGGGGTATCAGCCCCAGCATTTT
TRBV13	TRBD1	TRBJ2-5	many	CASSWGQGRETQYF	TGTGCCAGCAGCTGGGGACAGGGGAGAGAGACCCAGTACTTC
TRBV20-1	TRBD1	TRBJ1-3	-	CSARDTGTESSGNTIYF	TGCAGTGCTAGAGATACCGGGACAGAGAGCTCTGGAAACACCATATATTTT
TRBV4-1	TRBD1	TRBJ2-1	few	CASSQGGQGMLYNEQFF	TGCGCCAGCAGCCAGGGGGGACAGGGCATGCTGTACAATGAGCAGTTCTTC
TRBV30	-	TRBJ2-7	-	CAWKGGSSYEQYF	TGTGCCTGGAAAGGGGGGAGCTCCTACGAGCAGTACTTC
TRBV20-1	-	TRBJ1-5	-	CSAQSGGRDQPQHF	TGCAGTGCGCAGTCGGGGGGCAGGGATCAGCCCCAGCATTTT
TRBV3-1	TRBD2	TRBJ2-7	-	CASSGGGEQYF	TGTGCCAGCAGCGGGGGGGGCGAGCAGTACTTC
TRBV20-1	-	TRBJ2-3	-	CSASLVGDTQYF	TGCAGTGCTAGTTTAGTTGGAGATACGCAGTATTTT
TRBV7-2	-	TRBJ2-7	many	CASTNSRALDPEQYF	TGTGCCAGCACCAATTCGAGGGCCTTGGATCCAGAGCAGTACTTC
TRBV5-1	TRBD2	TRBJ2-2	-	CASSLGMASGRYTGELFF	TGCGCCAGCAGCTTGGGTATGGCTAGCGGGAGGTACACCGGGGAGCTGTTTTTT
TRBV7-9	-	TRBJ1-4	few	CASSRSGGVCNEKLFF	TGTGCCAGCAGCCGATCTGGGGGGGTCTGTAATGAAAAACTGTTTTTT
TRBV7-9	TRBD1	TRBJ2-1	many	CASSTTSGGEVFF	TGTGCCAGCAGCACAACTTCAGGGGGCGAGGTGTTCTTC